This is a list of T cell receptor beta chains from one sample in a study of shared clonotypes between healthy human individuals. Clones were read by immunoSEQ multiplex PCR, and TCRdb kept only the in-frame ones, dropping some. Of about 100,000 clones detected, 68% appear once; the ten largest clones hold approximately 23%. Material: memory CD8+ T cells sorted from blood. These receptors originate from a woman in her twenties or thirties in good health. The CDR3 runs from the conserved cysteine through the conserved F or W. Each record gives: D gene, clone size, J gene, V gene, CDR3 DNA, CDR3 protein. D genes are given only for firm matches. Some rows have no size entry. The others give once, few or many, or a class for an expanded clone.

NA	NA	TRBJ2-7	TRBV4-1	TGCGCCAGCAGCCAAGATTACGGTTCCCCGCACGAGCAGTACTTC	CASSQDYGSPHEQYF
NA	NA	TRBJ2-7	TRBV13	TGTGCCAGCAGCTTAGTGACAGGAGGCTACGAGCAGTACTTC	CASSLVTGGYEQYF
TRBD2	many	TRBJ2-1	TRBV4-1	TGCGCCAGCAGCCAAGATAGCGGGGGTGGAGAGCAGTTCTTC	CASSQDSGGGEQFF
NA	NA	TRBJ1-4	TRBV6-1	TGTGCCAGCAGTCCCACCTGGCCGATTAATGAAAAACTGTTTTTT	CASSPTWPINEKLFF
TRBD1	NA	TRBJ1-1	TRBV7-6	TGTGCCAGCAGCGTAAAGACAGGGGGGAACTCTGAAGCTTTCTTT	CASSVKTGGNSEAFF
TRBD2	many	TRBJ2-7	TRBV27	TGTGCCAGCCAGGGTAGCGGGAAGTACGAGCAGTACTTC	CASQGSGKYEQYF
NA	NA	TRBJ1-6	TRBV5-6	TGTGCCAGCAGCTTGTGGGGTGGTTCACCCCTCCACTTT	CASSLWGGSPLHF
NA	NA	TRBJ1-1	TRBV14	TGTGCCAGCAGCCAAGATCGCTGGCAGAACACTGAAGCTTTCTTT	CASSQDRWQNTEAFF
NA	NA	TRBJ1-1	TRBV28	TGTGCCAGCAGTTGGACCGTGGGACAGAACACTGAAGCTTTCTTT	CASSWTVGQNTEAFF
NA	NA	TRBJ2-2	TRBV5-6	TGTGCCAGCAGCTTTACAGTCCCCGGGGAGCTGTTTTTT	CASSFTVPGELFF
NA	NA	TRBJ2-1	TRBV5-8	TGTGCCAGCAGCCCCTATCCCTTCCGGAATGAGCAGTTCTTC	CASSPYPFRNEQFF
NA	NA	TRBJ1-1	TRBV9	TGTGCCAGCAGCCCTACAGGGTCTGAAGCTTTCTTT	CASSPTGSEAFF
NA	NA	TRBJ1-5	TRBV7-9	TGTGCCAGCAGCAACTATGGGTCGGGCGGCGGGCAGCCCCAGCATTTT	CASSNYGSGGGQPQHF
NA	NA	TRBJ2-7	TRBV7-9	TGTGCCAGCAGTTTAGCGTGGTACGAGCAGTACTTC	CASSLAWYEQYF
NA	NA	TRBJ2-1	TRBV27	TGTGCCAGCAGTTTATCGGTTAGCGGCAATGAGCAGTTCTTC	CASSLSVSGNEQFF
TRBD1	many	TRBJ2-3	TRBV6-4	TGTGCCAGCAGTGACCAGACCGGGACAGGGTCAGATACGCAGTATTTT	CASSDQTGTGSDTQYF
TRBD2	NA	TRBJ2-7	TRBV6-5	TGTGCCAGCGCCCTCGGACTAGCGGGAGTGGATGAGCAGTACTTC	CASALGLAGVDEQYF